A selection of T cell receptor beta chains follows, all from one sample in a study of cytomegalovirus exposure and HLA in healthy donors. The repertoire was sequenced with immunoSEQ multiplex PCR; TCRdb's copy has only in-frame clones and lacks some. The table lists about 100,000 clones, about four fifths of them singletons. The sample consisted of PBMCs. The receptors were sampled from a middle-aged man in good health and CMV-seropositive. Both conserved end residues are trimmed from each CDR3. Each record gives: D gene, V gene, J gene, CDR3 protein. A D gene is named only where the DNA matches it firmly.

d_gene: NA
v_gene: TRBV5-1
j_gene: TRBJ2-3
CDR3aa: ASSLGLVASTDTQY

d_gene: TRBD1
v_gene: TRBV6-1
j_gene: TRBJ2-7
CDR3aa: ASSGQGAGEQY

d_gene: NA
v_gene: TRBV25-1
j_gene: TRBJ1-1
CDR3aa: ASSENRATEAF

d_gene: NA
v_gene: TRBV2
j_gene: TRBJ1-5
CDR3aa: ASRIGVSNQPQH

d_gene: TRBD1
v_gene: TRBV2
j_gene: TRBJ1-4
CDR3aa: ASSPGQGNPTNEKLF

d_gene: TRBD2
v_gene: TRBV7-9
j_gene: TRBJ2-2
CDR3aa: ASSPGGGDTGELF

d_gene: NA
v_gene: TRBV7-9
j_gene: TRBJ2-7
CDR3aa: ASRDGMREAYEQY

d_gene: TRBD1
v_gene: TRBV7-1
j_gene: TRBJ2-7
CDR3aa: ASSSNRLATGVEEGPLIDYEQY

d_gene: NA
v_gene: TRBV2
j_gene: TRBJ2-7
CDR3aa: ASSGGRSSYEQY

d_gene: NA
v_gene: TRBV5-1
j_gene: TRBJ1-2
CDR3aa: ASSLAAQSPYGYT

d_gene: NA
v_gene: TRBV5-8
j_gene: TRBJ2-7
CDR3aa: ASSLGQGLTYEQY

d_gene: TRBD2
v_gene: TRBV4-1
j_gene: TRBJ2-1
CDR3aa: ASSQDRLGGRASSEQF

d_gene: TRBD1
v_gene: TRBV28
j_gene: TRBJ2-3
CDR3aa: ASSFRDRGITDTQY

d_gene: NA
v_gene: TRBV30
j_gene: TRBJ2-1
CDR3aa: ACQSPQPGTSYNEQF

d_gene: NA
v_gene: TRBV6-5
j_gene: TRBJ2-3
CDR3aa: ASSSYSGPDTQY

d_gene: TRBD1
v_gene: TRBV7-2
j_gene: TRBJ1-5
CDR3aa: ASSLGTGYQPQH

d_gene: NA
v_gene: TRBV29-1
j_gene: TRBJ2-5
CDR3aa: SARRGETQY

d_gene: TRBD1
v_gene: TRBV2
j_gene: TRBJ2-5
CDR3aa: ASGGDSPFGY

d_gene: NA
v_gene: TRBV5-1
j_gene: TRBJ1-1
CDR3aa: ASSLAPNTEAF

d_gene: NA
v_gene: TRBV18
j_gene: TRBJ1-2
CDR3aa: ASSPMTGVGGYT

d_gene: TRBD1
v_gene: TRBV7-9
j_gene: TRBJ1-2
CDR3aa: ASSFLDRETDGYT

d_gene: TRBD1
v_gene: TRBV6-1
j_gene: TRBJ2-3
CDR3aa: ASSEASWDRSTDTQY

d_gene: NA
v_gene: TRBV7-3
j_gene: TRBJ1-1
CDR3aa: ASSPKMNTEAF

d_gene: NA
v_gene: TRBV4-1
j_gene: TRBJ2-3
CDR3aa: ASSQDAGDTQY

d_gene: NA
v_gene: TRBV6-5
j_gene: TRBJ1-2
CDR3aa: ASSSHTGYGYT

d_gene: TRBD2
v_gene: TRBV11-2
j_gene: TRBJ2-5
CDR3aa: ASSRLAGGPMSQETQY

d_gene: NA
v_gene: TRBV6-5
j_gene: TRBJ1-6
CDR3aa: ASSYSTRVNSPLH

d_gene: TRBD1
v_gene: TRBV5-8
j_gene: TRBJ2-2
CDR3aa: ASSPRDRNTGELF

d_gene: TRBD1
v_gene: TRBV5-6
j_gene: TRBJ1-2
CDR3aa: ASSPEGTVYGYT

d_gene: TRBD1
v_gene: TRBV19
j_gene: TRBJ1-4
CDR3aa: ASSIDRSEQGAREKLF

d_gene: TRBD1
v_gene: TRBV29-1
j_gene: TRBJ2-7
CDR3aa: SAIRDRGFPSYEQY

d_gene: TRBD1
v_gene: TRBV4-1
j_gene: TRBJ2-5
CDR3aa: ASSQGSGQTQETQY

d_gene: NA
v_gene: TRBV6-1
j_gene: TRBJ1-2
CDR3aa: ASSDPPLDNNYGYT

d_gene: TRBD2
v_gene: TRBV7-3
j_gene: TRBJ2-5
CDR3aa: ASSLTGLAGGFETQY

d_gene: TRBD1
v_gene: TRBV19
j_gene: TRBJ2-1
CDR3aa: ASSSTGEGTGRV

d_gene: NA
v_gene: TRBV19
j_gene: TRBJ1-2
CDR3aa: ASSPRVFNGYT

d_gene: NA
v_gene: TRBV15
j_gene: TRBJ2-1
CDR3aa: ATSRIPRGSYNEQF

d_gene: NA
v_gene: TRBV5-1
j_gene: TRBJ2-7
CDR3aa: ASSTGGRTFDEQY

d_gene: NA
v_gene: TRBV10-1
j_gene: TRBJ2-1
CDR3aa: ASSDTAGNYNEQF

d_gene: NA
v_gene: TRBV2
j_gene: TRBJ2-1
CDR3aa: ASSPLSGNSYNEQF

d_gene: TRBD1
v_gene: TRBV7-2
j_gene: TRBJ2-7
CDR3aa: ASSLTGDSYEQY

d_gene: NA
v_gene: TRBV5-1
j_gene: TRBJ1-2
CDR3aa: ASSPYSEGGYT

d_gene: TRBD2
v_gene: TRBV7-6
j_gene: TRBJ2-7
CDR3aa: ASSSRLAGGVSYEQY

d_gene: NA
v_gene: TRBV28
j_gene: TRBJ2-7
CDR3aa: ASSRLWTDEQY

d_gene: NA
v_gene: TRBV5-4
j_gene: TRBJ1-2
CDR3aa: ASSSPIEGYT

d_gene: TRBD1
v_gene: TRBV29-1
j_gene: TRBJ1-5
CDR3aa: SVGGTDPNQPQH

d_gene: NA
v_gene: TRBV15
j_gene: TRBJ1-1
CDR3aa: ATSRGQVGTEAF

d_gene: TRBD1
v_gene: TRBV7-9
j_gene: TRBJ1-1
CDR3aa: ASSLGSYRGHTEAF

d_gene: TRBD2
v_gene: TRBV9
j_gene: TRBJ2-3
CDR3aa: ASSGWLGGLTDTQY

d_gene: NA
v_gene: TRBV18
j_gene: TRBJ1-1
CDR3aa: ASSPSGNEAF